Here is one T cell receptor (beta chain) with its context. The germline gives CDR1 SGDLS, CDR2 YYNGEE. The CDR3 runs to 15 residues. J was trimmed by 3 bases and V by 5 bases; bases with no gene match: 4. Sequencing was performed with immunoSEQ multiplex PCR; in TCRdb, only in-frame clones are kept and a portion is missing. The sample includes tens of thousands of clones, about 75% seen only once; the top ten take 50%. The entry originates in a study of blood T cell repertoires in COVID-19. For the study at large: Italy, Spain and the United States were the sources of the convalescent and acute COVID-19 samples.

The origin of this receptor is a woman of 80 years or more with acute or convalescent COVID-19. The V and J genes are TRBV9 and TRBJ2-2, with 10 positions matching TRBD2. The sample taken for sequencing was peripheral blood. The CDR3 DNA reads TGTGCCAGCAGAGGACTAGCGGAGGACACCGGGGAGCTGTTTTTT. Translating gives CASRGLAEDTGELFF.